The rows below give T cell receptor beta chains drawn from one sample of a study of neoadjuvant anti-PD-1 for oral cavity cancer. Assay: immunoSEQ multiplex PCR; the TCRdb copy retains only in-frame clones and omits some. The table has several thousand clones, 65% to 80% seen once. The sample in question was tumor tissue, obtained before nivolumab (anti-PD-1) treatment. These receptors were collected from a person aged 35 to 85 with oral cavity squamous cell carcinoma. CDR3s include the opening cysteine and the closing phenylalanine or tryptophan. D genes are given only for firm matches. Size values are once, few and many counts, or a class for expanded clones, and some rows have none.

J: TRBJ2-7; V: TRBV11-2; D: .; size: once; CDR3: CASSLGATDLPYEQYF; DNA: TGTGCCAGCAGCTTAGGGGCGACAGATCTTCCTTACGAGCAGTACTTC
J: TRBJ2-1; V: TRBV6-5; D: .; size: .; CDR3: CASSYSIVYSYNEQFF; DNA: TGTGCCAGCAGTTACTCGATTGTCTATTCCTACAATGAGCAGTTCTTC
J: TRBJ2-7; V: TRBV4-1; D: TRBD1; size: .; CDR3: CASSQDWTGGHEQYF; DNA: TGCGCCAGCAGCCAAGATTGGACAGGGGGCCACGAGCAGTACTTC
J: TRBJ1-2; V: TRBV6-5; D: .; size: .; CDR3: CASSPGTTNYGYTF; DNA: TGTGCCAGCAGCCCCGGGACAACTAACTATGGCTACACCTTC
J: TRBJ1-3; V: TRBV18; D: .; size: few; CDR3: CASSPPSGGSGNTIYF; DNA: TGTGCCAGCTCACCACCGTCCGGGGGCAGTGGAAACACCATATATTTT
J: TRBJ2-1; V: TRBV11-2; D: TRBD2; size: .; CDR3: CASSLEGSGSYNEQFF; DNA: TGTGCCAGCAGCTTAGAAGGTAGCGGGTCCTACAATGAGCAGTTCTTC
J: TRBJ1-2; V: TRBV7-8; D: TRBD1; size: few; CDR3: CASSTATGDYGYTF; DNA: TGTGCCAGCAGTACTGCGACAGGGGACTATGGCTACACCTTC
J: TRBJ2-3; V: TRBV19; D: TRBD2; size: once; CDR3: CASSQRGGGTDTQYF; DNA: TGTGCCAGTAGTCAGCGGGGGGGCGGGACAGATACGCAGTATTTT
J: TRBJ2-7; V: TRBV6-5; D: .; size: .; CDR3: CASSGTGTYEQYF; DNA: TGTGCCAGCAGCGGGACCGGGACCTACGAGCAGTACTTC
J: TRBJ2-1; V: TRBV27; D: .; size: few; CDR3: CASSSTVNEQFF; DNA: TGTGCCAGCAGTTCGACAGTCAATGAGCAGTTCTTC
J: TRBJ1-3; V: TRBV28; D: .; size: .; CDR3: CASSFEGSSGNTIYF; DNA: TGTGCCAGCAGTTTTGAGGGAAGCTCTGGAAACACCATATATTTT
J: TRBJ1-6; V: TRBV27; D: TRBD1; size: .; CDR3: CASSSRTGSNSYNSPLHF; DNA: TGTGCCAGCAGTTCGAGGACAGGGAGTAACTCCTATAATTCACCCCTCCACTTT
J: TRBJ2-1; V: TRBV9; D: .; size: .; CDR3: CASSGGSGGSYNEQFF; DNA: TGTGCCAGCAGCGGAGGGAGTGGGGGTTCCTACAATGAGCAGTTCTTC
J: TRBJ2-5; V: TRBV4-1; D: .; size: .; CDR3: CASSLQDGSWETQYF; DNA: TGCGCCAGCAGCCTACAAGATGGCAGCTGGGAGACCCAGTACTTC
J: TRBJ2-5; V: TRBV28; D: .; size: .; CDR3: CASSLVRKSKETQYF; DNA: TGTGCCAGCAGTTTAGTCCGGAAATCGAAAGAGACCCAGTACTTC
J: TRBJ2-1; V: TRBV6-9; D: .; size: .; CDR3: CASNRENNEQFF; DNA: TGTGCCAGTAACAGGGAGAACAATGAGCAGTTCTTC
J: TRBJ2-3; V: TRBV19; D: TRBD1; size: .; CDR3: CASSGSWGQGTDTQYF; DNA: TGTGCCAGTAGTGGGTCTTGGGGACAGGGAACAGATACGCAGTATTTT
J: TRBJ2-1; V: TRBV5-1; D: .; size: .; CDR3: CASSLEGTGYNEQFF; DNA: TGCGCCAGCAGCTTGGAGGGGACGGGATACAATGAGCAGTTCTTC
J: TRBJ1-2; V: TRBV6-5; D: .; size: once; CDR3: CASTPLGGAYGYTF; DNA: TGTGCCAGCACCCCCCTTGGGGGGGCTTATGGCTACACCTTC
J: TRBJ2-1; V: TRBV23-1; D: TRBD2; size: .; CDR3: CASSQFVSGRGSAYNEQFF; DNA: TGCGCCAGCAGTCAATTCGTTAGCGGGAGAGGGTCAGCCTACAATGAGCAGTTCTTC
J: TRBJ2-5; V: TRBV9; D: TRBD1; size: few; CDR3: CASSGMGLKGQGSETQYF; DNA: TGTGCCAGCAGCGGAATGGGGCTGAAGGGACAGGGGTCAGAGACCCAGTACTTC
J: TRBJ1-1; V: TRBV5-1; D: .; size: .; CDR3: CASSLESTGGYTEAFF; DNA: TGCGCCAGCAGCTTGGAATCAACGGGAGGGTACACTGAAGCTTTCTTT
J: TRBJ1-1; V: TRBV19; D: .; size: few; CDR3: CASTVNWGADEAFF; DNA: TGTGCCAGTACCGTAAACTGGGGGGCCGATGAAGCTTTCTTT
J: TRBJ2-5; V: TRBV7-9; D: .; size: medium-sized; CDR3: CASSLATRGRETQYF; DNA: TGTGCCAGCAGCTTAGCGACGAGGGGCCGAGAGACCCAGTACTTC
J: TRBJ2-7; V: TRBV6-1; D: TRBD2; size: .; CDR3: CASRPGLAGAYEQYF; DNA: TGTGCCAGCAGGCCGGGACTAGCGGGGGCCTACGAGCAGTACTTC
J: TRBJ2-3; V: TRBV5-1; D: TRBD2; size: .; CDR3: CASSPASGPTDTQYF; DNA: TGCGCCAGCAGCCCTGCTAGCGGTCCGACAGATACGCAGTATTTT
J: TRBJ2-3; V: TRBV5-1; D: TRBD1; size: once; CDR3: CASSLVGRGTSTDTQYF; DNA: TGCGCCAGCAGCTTGGTGGGCAGGGGGACAAGCACAGATACGCAGTATTTT
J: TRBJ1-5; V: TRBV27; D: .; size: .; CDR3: CASSLAGTGRNQPQHF; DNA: TGTGCCAGCAGTTTAGCGGGAACAGGACGCAATCAGCCCCAGCATTTT
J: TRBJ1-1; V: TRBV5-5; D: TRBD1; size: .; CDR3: CASSRGTARLTKNTEAFF; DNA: TGTGCCAGCAGCCGGGGGACAGCGAGACTTACTAAGAACACTGAAGCTTTCTTT
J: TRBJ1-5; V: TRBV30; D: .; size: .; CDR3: CAWRTGRGTQHF; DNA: TGTGCCTGGAGGACAGGACGAGGCACCCAGCATTTT
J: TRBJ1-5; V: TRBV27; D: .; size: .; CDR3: CASSPSYSNQPQHF; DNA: TGTGCCAGCAGTCCGAGCTATAGCAATCAGCCCCAGCATTTT
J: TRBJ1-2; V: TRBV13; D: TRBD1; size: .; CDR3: CASSSGTGDQGYTF; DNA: TGTGCCAGCAGCTCCGGAACAGGGGATCAAGGCTACACCTTC
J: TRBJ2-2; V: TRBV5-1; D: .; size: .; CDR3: CASSLSGAANTGELFF; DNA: TGCGCCAGCAGCTTATCCGGGGCCGCGAACACCGGGGAGCTGTTTTTT
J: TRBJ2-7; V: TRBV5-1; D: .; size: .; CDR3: CASARGDSYEQYF; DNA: TGCGCCAGCGCCCGGGGGGACAGCTACGAGCAGTACTTC
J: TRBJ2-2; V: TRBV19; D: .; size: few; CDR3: CVCGEPNTGELFF; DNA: TGTGTATGCGGGGAACCGAACACCGGGGAGCTGTTTTTT
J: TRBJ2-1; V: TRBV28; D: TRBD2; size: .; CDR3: CASRVPGLPPHEQFF; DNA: TGTGCCAGCAGGGTGCCGGGACTACCTCCCCATGAGCAGTTCTTC
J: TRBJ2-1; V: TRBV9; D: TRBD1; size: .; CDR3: CASSTPPGQGKNEQFF; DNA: TGTGCCAGCAGCACCCCCCCGGGACAGGGTAAGAATGAGCAGTTCTTC
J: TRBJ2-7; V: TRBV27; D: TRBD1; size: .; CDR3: CASSLGTGSGYEQYF; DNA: TGTGCCAGCAGTTTGGGGACAGGGAGTGGGTACGAGCAGTACTTC
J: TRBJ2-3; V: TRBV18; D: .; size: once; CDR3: CASSPRDTSTDTQYF; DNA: TGTGCCAGCTCACCCCGGGACACGAGCACAGATACGCAGTATTTT
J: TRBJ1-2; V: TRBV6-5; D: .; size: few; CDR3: CASRTAGGGYTF; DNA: TGTGCCAGCAGAACCGCCGGGGGTGGCTACACCTTC
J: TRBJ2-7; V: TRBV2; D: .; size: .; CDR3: CASTDAGYEQYF; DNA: TGTGCCAGCACAGACGCCGGATACGAGCAGTACTTC
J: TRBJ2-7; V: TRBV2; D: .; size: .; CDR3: CASSEPYEQYF; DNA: TGTGCCAGCAGTGAACCCTACGAGCAGTACTTC
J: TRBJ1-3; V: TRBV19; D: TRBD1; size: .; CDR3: CASGQGANTIYF; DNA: TGTGCCAGTGGACAGGGGGCAAACACCATATATTTT